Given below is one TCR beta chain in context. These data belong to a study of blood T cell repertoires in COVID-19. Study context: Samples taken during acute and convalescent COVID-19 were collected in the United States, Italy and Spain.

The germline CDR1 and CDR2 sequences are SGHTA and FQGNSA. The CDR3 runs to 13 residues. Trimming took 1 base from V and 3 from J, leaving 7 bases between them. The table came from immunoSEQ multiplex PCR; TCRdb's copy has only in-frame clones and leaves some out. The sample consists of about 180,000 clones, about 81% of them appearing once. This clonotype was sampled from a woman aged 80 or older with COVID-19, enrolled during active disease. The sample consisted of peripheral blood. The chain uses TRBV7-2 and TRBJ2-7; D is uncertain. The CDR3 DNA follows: TGTGCCAGCAGCTTAGATCGCAGCTACGAGCAGTACTTC. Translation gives CASSLDRSYEQYF.